The sequence of this TCR beta chain was determined in a study of CXCR3-negative and CXCR3-positive naive CD8 T cells. Study-wide findings and caveats: Comparison of naive cells showed more hydrophobic TRB CDR3s in CXCR3-positive than in CXCR3-negative naive cells.

To note about this clonotype: What it binds is unknown.

The libraries of TRB cDNA were prepared using 5' RACE with UMI labels. TCRdb processed the 5' RACE reads again and assigns one entry to each CDR3 protein, with no DNA. The sample features fewer than 65,000 distinct CDR3 sequences, with around 4.8% in its top ten. The sequence came from a human donor in good health. Some clones in this sample may be carry-over from other donors' samples. Sequenced sample: naive CXCR3+ CD8+ T cells from blood. Subset given: CD45RO-CCR7+CD27+CD95- naive CD8+ T cells expressing CXCR3 (TNR3+).

CDR3 sequence: CASSPIAGGNEQFF. The chain joins TRBV7-6 to TRBJ2-1; the D call of TRBD1 rests on TCRdb alone, since no DNA is present to check it. CDR1 is SGHVS and CDR2 is FNYEAQ in the germline V gene. This CDR3 contains 14 residues. Based on the CDR3 plus reference TRBV7-6 and TRBJ2-1, the full variable domain is GAGVSQSPRYKVTKRGQDVALRCDPISGHVSLYWYRQALGQGPEFLTYFNYEAQQDKSGLPNDRFSAERPEGSISTLTIQRTEQRDSAMYRCASSPIAGGNEQFFGPGTRLTVL.